The 23 T cell receptor beta chains presented below share a single source sample, sequenced in a study of metastatic and nonmetastatic thyroid tumors. TCRdb reprocessed the PCR reads using MiXCR. The table records some 17,000 clones, 25% to 30% of them present only once. No treatment of any kind had been given to any patient before thyroid surgery. Sequencing input: tumor tissue. The receptors were gathered from a female donor with papillary thyroid cancer or a benign thyroid nodule (not recorded which). Some clones in this sample may be carry-over from other donors' samples.

The chain combines TRBV5-1 with TRBJ2-4; maybe TRBD1 (5 bases). The CDR3 loop spans 13 amino acids. The V and J ends lost 4 bases and 6 bases respectively, with 11 bases between them. The germline V gene encodes CDR1 SGHRS and CDR2 YFSETQ. CDR3: CASSADTGNIQYF. CDR3 DNA sequence: TGCGCCAGCAGCGCGGACACAGGAAACATTCAGTACTTC.

This clone was seen more than once but under ten times. This chain links TRBV6-2 or TRBV6-3 with TRBJ1-6; no definite D call. CDR3 size: 14 residues. Germline V gives CDR1 MNHEY, CDR2 SVGEGT. Trimming cost V 4 bases and J 7 bases, with 11 bases left between them. In DNA form, the CDR3 reads TGTGCCAGCAGTTCCTTTTCGAGAAATTCACCCCTCCACTTT. As protein: CASSSFSRNSPLHF.

V gene TRBV5-1 combines with J gene TRBJ1-5; D is ambiguous. Trimming removed 0 bases from V and 0 bases from J, with 4 bases in between. The CDR3 sequence is 14 residues long. Germline V CDR1 and CDR2: SGHRS, YFSETQ. The CDR3 DNA is TGCGCCAGCAGCTTGGACTTTAGCAATCAGCCCCAGCATTTT. Translation: CASSLDFSNQPQHF.

The rearrangement joins TRBV6-2 or TRBV6-3 to TRBJ1-3; 10 nucleotides line up with TRBD1. From germline, CDR1 is MNHEY and CDR2 SVGEGT. CDR3 size: 16 residues. Losses at the gene ends were 6 bases for V and 3 bases for J; bases not matched to a gene: 8. The DNA of the CDR3 is TGTGCCAGCAGATACCCGGGACAGGGGAATGGAAACACCATATATTTT. Translation: CASRYPGQGNGNTIYF.

V is TRBV6-2 or TRBV6-3 and J is TRBJ1-6, with 7 bases identical to TRBD1. This CDR3 has 15 residues. The germline gives CDR1 MNHEY, CDR2 SVGEGT. Trimming cost V 0 bases and J 12 bases; bases outside gene matches: 8. The CDR3 region is CASSYSTGRIIPLHF. CDR3 nucleotides: TGTGCCAGCAGTTACTCGACAGGGCGGATAATACCCCTCCACTTT.

The rearrangement uses TRBV28 and TRBJ1-2; 8 positions agree with TRBD1. The CDR3 spans 16 residues. Trimming cost V 5 bases and J 5 bases; bases outside gene matches: 13. Germline loops: CDR1 MDHEN, CDR2 SYDVKM. The chain's CDR3 is CASSLEQGVGGYGYTF. The DNA of the CDR3 is TGTGCCAGCAGTCTAGAACAGGGGGTGGGTGGATATGGCTACACCTTC.

The chain is built from TRBV30 and TRBJ2-3, with TRBD2 matching 8 bases. The trim removed 4 bases at V and 4 bases at J, leaving 7 bases unmatched. Germline V lookup: CDR1 GTSNPN, CDR2 SVGIG (reference sequence). The CDR3 consists of 14 residues. The CDR3 here is CAWTRTSNSDTQYF. The CDR3 nucleotides read TGTGCCTGGACCCGGACTAGCAATTCAGATACGCAGTATTTT.

V and J are TRBV5-5 and TRBJ2-4; D possibly uses TRBD1 or TRBD2 (5 bases each). V lost 4 bases to trimming and J lost 8 bases, with 19 bases between them. Germline CDR1 is SGHKS and CDR2 is YYEKEE (reference sequence). The CDR3 is 15 residues long. CDR3 in amino acids: CASSTPGPWLDIQYF. CDR3 nucleotides: TGTGCCAGCAGCACCCCGGGACCTTGGTTGGACATTCAGTACTTC.

This clone qualifies as medium-sized. The J gene is TRBJ2-3, the V gene TRBV7-2; 7 bases match TRBD2. The CDR3 sequence is 15 residues long. Germline CDR1 and CDR2: SGHTA and FQGNSA. V dropped 1 base and J dropped 1; count of bases not matched to a gene: 2. The CDR3 protein is CASSLDAGGTDTQYF. The CDR3 DNA reads as TGTGCCAGCAGCTTAGACGCGGGAGGCACAGATACGCAGTATTTT.

This clone turned up a few times. The chain uses TRBV12-3 or TRBV12-4 and TRBJ2-7; D unclear. V was shortened by 6 bases and J by 3 bases, with 9 bases between the two germline ends. The CDR3 has 12 residues. The DNA of the CDR3 is TGTGCCAGCAGGCTAAGTCTCTACGAGCAGTACTTC. It translates to CASRLSLYEQYF.

In this sample, this clone is medium-sized (0.01 to 0.1%). Other DNA sequences from this sample encode an identical CDR3 as well. This rearrangement joins TRBV28 to TRBJ2-2; D perhaps matches TRBD2 (6 bases). The ends were cut back, 4 bases at V and 3 bases at J, with 18 bases in the middle. Germline V CDR1 and CDR2: MDHEN, SYDVKM. The CDR3 runs to 17 residues. The DNA for the CDR3 is TGTGCCAGCAGTTCCGAAGGGCAGGGCGGGGACACCGGGGAGCTGTTTTTT. It translates to CASSSEGQGGDTGELFF.

The genes are TRBV6-1 and TRBJ2-7; 11 bases line up with TRBD2. V lost 5 bases and J lost 6; bases outside the gene matches: 9. The CDR3 has 15 residues. Germline CDR1 MNHNS, CDR2 SASEGT. In DNA, the CDR3 is TGTGCCAGCAGTCCCATACTAGCGGGAGTCTCCGAGCAGTACTTC. Translation: CASSPILAGVSEQYF.

J is TRBJ2-7 and V is TRBV30; 7 bases line up with TRBD1. CDR3 size: 15 residues. The V and J ends lost 3 bases and 3 bases, in that order; junction bases with no gene match: 11. CDR1 and CDR2 (germline): GTSNPN, SVGIG (reference sequence). CDR3 DNA: TGTGCCTGGAGGGCAACGGACAGGAATCGCTACGAGCAGTACTTC. Its translation is CAWRATDRNRYEQYF.

This clone was found a few times. This rearrangement joins TRBV6-1 to TRBJ2-1, with D unclear. Trimming shortened V by 8 bases and J by 0 bases, and 17 bases separated the two germline ends. The CDR3 spans 16 residues. Per the germline V gene, CDR1 is MNHNS and CDR2 is SASEGT. This CDR3 is CASYFDTQISYNEQFF. DNA of the CDR3: TGTGCCAGCTATTTCGACACTCAGATCTCCTACAATGAGCAGTTCTTC.

V gene TRBV7-2 combines with J gene TRBJ1-2; the match to TRBD1 covers 12 bases. Germline CDR1 SGHTA, CDR2 FQGNSA. This CDR3 region has 15 residues. The J segment lost 8 bases and the V segment lost 2 bases, leaving 6 bases of the junction unmatched. CDR3 coding DNA: TGTGCCAGCAGCTTACCGGGACAGGGGGCCGGGGGCTACACCTTC. It specifies CASSLPGQGAGGYTF. The whole variable domain, filled in from reference TRBV7-2 and TRBJ1-2, reads GAGVSQSPSNKVTEKGKDVELRCDPISGHTALYWYRQSLGQGLEFLIYFQGNSAPDKSGLPSDRFSAERTGGSVSTLTIQRTQQEDSAVYLCASSLPGQGAGGYTFGSGTRLTVV.

Details on this clone: This may stem from a read error, because a much larger clone lies one nucleotide away. V and J are TRBV5-1 and TRBJ2-2; D is unresolved. Germline lookup yields CDR1 SGHRS and CDR2 YFSETQ. The CDR3 contains 12 residues. The CDR3 reads CAISLVLGELFF. The CDR3 region has the DNA TGCGCCATCAGCTTGGTCCTCGGGGAGCTGTTTTTT.

This clone has just a few counts. The chain has TRBV6-5 and TRBJ1-2; no firm D call. Per germline, CDR1 MNHEY and CDR2 SVGAGI. The CDR3 has 13 residues. V lost 4 bases to trimming and J lost 4 bases, with 10 bases between them. In nucleotides, the CDR3 is TGTGCCAGCAGTTCTAAGGGCCCCTATGGCTACACCTTC. Translating it yields CASSSKGPYGYTF.

This clone has only a few counts. The chain carries TRBV6-1 and TRBJ2-7; weak D call: TRBD1 (6 bases). Between the trimmed V and J ends, which lost 7 bases and 3 bases, there was a span of 13 bases. The CDR3 has 13 amino acids. In germline, CDR1 is MNHNS, CDR2 SASEGT. The CDR3 DNA sequence: TGTGCCAGCATTAGGGACACAATCTACGAGCAGTACTTC. Amino acids: CASIRDTIYEQYF.

This clone was seen only a few times. The V gene is TRBV12-3 or TRBV12-4, the J gene TRBJ2-7; possible D gene TRBD2, 6 bases. Trimming cost V 9 bases and J 3 bases, with 21 bases left between them. The CDR3 is 15 amino acids. Here the CDR3 DNA reads TGTGCCAGTGAAAATACCGGGACTTCGAACTACGAGCAGTACTTC. Its protein is CASENTGTSNYEQYF.

V is TRBV6-6 and J is TRBJ2-1; TRBD2 matches at 11 bases. With V trimmed by 0 bases and J by 6 bases, 4 bases remained unmatched. Germline CDR1 reads MNHNY; CDR2 reads SVGAGI (reference sequence). This CDR3 spans 16 amino acids. In DNA, the CDR3 is TGTGCCAGCAGTTACTCAGGACTAGCGGGTGCCAATGAGCAGTTCTTC. This sequence encodes CASSYSGLAGANEQFF.

This clone appeared a few times. This chain uses TRBV27 with TRBJ2-7, with a weak D call TRBD2 (6 bases). Germline loops: CDR1 MNHEY, CDR2 SMNVEV (reference sequence). The CDR3 covers 16 residues. Trimming took 4 bases from V and 1 from J, leaving 17 bases between them. The CDR3 is CASSSRRDSGSYEQYF. DNA for the CDR3: TGTGCCAGCAGTTCCCGTCGGGATAGCGGATCCTACGAGCAGTACTTC.

This clone was counted ten times or more. The rearrangement joins TRBV11-3 to TRBJ2-1, with TRBD2 matching over 7 bases. V lost 1 base, J lost 4 bases, and 7 bases stayed unmatched. Per the germline V gene, CDR1 is SGHNT and CDR2 is YENEEA. The CDR3 runs 16 residues. The CDR3 sequence: CASSLGGGSRYNEQFF. CDR3 coding DNA: TGTGCCAGCAGCTTAGGGGGCGGGAGTCGTTACAATGAGCAGTTCTTC.

Sample share makes this clone medium-sized. V usage is TRBV27 and J usage is TRBJ2-7, with 7 nucleotides matching TRBD1. J gave up 2 bases and V 1 base, and 2 bases lay outside the gene matches. Germline V gene lookup returns CDR1 MNHEY and CDR2 SMNVEV (reference sequence). This CDR3 region has 14 residues. CDR3 sequence (DNA): TGTGCCAGCAGTTTATTCGACAGGGCCTACGAGCAGTACTTC. Amino acid sequence: CASSLFDRAYEQYF.